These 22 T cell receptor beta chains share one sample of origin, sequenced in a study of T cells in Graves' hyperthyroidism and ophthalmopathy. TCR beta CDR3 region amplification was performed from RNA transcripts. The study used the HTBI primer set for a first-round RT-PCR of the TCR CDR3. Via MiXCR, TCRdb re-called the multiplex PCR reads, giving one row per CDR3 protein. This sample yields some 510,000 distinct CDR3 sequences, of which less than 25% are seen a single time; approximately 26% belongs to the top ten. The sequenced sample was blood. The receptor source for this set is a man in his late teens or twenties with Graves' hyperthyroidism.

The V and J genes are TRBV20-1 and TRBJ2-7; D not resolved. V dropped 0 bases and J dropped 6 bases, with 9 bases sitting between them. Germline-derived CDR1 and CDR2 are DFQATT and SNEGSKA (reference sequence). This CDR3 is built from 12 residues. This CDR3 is CSAREAKGEQYF. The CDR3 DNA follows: TGCAGTGCTAGAGAAGCTAAGGGCGAGCAGTACTTC.

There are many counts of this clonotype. CDR3 coding DNA: TGTGCCAGCAGTCCGACAGTTAGCAATCAGCCCCAGCATTTT. Its protein is CASSPTVSNQPQHF. The chain carries TRBV28 and TRBJ1-5; D may be TRBD1 (5 bases). Germline CDR1 and CDR2: MDHEN and SYDVKM. Trimming shortened V by 5 bases and J by 0 bases, and 8 bases separated the two germline ends. The CDR3 runs 14 residues.

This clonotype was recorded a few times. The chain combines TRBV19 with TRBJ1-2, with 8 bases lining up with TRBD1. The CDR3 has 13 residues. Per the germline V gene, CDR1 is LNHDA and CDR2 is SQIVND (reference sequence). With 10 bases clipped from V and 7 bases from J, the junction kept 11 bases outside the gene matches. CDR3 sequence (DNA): TGTGCCACCACAGGACAGGGATGGGTTGGCTACACCTTC. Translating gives CATTGQGWVGYTF.

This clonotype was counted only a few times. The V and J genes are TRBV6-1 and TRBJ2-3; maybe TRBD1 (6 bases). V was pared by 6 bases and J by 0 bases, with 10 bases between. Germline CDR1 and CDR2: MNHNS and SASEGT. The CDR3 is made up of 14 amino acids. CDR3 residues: CASRDSASTDTQYF. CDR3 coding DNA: TGTGCCAGCAGGGACAGCGCGAGCACAGATACGCAGTATTTT.

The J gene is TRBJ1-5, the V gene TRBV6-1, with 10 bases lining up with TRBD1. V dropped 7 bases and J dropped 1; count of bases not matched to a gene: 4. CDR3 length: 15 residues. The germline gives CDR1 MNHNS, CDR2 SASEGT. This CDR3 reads CASIWTGGSNQPQHF. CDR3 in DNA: TGTGCCAGCATCTGGACAGGGGGAAGCAATCAGCCCCAGCATTTT.

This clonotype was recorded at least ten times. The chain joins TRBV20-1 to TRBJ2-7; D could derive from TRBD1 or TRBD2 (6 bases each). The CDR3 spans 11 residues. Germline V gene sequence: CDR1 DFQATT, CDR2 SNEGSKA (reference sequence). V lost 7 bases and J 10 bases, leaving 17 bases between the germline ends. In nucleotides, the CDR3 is TGCAGTGTTACGGGGGCGGCTCGACAGTACTTC. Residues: CSVTGAARQYF.

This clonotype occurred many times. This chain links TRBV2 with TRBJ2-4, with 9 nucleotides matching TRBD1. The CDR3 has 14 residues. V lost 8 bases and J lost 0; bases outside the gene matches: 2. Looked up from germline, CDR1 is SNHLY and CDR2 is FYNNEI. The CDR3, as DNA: TGTGCCAGCTTGGACAGGGGAGCCAAAAACATTCAGTACTTC. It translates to CASLDRGAKNIQYF. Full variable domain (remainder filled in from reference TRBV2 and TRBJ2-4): EPEVTQTPSHQVTQMGQEVILRCVPISNHLYFYWYRQILGQKVEFLVSFYNNEISEKSEIFDDQFSVERPDGSNFTLKIRSTKLEDSAMYFCASLDRGAKNIQYFGAGTRLSVL.

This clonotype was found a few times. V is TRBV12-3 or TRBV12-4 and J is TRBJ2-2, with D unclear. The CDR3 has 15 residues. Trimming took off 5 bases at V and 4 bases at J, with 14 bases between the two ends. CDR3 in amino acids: CASSRRALGTGELFF. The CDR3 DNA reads TGTGCCAGCAGTCGCCGGGCCTTGGGCACCGGGGAGCTGTTTTTT.

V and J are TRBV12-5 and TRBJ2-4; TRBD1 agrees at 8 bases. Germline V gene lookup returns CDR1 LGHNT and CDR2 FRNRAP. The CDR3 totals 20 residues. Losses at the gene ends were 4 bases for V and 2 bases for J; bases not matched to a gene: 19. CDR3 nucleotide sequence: TGTGCTAGTGGTTCACCGATATCGGCCAGGGGGCGATGGACCAAAAACATTCAGTACTTC. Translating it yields CASGSPISARGRWTKNIQYF.

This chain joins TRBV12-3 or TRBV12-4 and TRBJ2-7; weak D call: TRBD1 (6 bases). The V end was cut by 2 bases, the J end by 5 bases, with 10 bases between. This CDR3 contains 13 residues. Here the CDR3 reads CASSLSRDNEQYF. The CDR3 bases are TGTGCCAGCAGTTTAAGCAGGGACAACGAGCAGTACTTC.

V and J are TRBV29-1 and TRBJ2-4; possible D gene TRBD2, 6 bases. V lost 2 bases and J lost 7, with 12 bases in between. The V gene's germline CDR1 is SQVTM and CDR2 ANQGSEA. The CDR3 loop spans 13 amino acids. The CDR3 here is CSVEWGDGNIQYF. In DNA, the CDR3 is TGCAGCGTTGAATGGGGGGATGGGAACATTCAGTACTTC.

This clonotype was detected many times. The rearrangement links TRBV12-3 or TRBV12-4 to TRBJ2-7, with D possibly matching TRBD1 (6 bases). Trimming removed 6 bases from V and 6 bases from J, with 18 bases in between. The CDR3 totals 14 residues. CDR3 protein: CASSLTGSGLEQYF. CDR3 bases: TGTGCCAGCAGCTTAACAGGGTCCGGCCTCGAGCAGTACTTC.

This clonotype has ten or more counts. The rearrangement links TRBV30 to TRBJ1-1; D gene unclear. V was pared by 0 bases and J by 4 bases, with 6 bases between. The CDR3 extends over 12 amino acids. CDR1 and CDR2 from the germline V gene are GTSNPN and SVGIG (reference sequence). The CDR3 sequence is CAWSVPGTEAFF. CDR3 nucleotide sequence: TGTGCCTGGAGTGTACCCGGCACTGAAGCTTTCTTT.

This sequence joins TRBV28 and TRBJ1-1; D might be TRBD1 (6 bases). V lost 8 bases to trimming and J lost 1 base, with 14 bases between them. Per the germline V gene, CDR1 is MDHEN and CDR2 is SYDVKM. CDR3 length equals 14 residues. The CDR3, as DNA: TGTGCCAGCCGATGGGGGGGGCAGAACACTGAAGCTTTCTTT. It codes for CASRWGGQNTEAFF.

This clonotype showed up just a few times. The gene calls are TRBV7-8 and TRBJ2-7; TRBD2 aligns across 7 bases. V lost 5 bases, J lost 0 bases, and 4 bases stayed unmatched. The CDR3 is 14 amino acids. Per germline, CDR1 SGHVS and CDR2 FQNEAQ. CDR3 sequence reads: CASSISSGSYEQYF. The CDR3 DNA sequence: TGTGCCAGCAGCATATCTAGCGGCTCCTACGAGCAGTACTTC.

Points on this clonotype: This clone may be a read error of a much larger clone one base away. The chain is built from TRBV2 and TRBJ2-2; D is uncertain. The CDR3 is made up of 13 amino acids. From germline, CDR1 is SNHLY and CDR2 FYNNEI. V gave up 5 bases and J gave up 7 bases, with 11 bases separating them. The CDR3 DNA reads TGTGCCAGCAGTCCTCCCCGATACGGGGAGCTGTTTTTT. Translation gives CASSPPRYGELFF.

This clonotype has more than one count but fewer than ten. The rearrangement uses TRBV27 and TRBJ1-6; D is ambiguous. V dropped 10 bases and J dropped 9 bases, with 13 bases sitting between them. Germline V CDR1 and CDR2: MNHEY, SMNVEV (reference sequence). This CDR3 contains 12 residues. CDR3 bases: TGTGCCACCAAGAGGGCTGGTTCACCCCTCCACTTT. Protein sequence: CATKRAGSPLHF.

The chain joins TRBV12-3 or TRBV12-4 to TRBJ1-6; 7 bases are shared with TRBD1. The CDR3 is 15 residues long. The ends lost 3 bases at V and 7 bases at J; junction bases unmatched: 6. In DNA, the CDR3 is TGTGCCAGCAGTTTCACGACAGGGATGAATTCACCCCTCCACTTT. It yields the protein CASSFTTGMNSPLHF.

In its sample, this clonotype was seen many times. The chain's CDR3 is CASSVGTSGGEETQYF. In DNA form, the CDR3 reads TGTGCCAGCAGTGTTGGGACTAGCGGGGGGGAGGAGACCCAGTACTTC. The V call is TRBV27, the J call TRBJ2-5, with 16 bases matching TRBD2. The CDR3 extends over 16 amino acids. The germline V gene has CDR1 MNHEY and CDR2 SMNVEV (reference sequence). Losses at the gene ends were 5 bases for V and 5 bases for J; bases not matched to a gene: 5.

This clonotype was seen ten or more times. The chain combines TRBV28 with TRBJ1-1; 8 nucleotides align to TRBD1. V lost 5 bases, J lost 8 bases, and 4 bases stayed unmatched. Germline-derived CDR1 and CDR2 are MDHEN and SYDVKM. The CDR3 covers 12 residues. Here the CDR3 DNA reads TGTGCCAGCAGTCGTCGGACAGGGGAAGCTTTCTTT. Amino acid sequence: CASSRRTGEAFF.

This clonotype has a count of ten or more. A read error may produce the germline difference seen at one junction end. CDR3 region: CASSWGSNQPQHF. The CDR3 DNA reads TGTGCCAGTAGTTGGGGTAGCAATCAGCCCCAGCATTTT. V is TRBV12-3 or TRBV12-4 and J is TRBJ1-5; no clear D. The CDR3 has 13 amino acids.

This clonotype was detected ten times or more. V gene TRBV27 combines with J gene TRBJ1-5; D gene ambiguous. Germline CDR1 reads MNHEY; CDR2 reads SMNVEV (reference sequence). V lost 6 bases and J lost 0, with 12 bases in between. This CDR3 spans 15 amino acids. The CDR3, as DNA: TGTGCCAGCAGCCCTAGAGAGAATAGCAATCAGCCCCAGCATTTT. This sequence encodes CASSPRENSNQPQHF.